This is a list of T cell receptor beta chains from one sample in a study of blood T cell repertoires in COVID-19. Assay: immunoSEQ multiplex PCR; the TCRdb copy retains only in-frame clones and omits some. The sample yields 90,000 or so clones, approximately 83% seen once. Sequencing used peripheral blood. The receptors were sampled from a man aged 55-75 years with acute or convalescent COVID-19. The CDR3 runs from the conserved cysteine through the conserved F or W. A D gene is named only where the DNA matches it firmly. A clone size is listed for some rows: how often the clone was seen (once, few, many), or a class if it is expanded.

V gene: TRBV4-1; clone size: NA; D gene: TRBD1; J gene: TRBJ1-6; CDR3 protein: CASSQQGTVNSPLHF; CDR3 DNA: TGCGCCAGCAGCCAACAAGGGACAGTCAATTCACCCCTCCACTTT
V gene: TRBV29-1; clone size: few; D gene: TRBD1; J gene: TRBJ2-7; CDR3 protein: CSAGQGLGEQYF; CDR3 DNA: TGCAGCGCTGGACAGGGCTTGGGTGAGCAGTACTTC
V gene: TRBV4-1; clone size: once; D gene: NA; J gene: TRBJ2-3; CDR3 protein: CASSQDGGIRFQDTQYF; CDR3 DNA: TGCGCCAGCAGCCAAGATGGGGGGATTAGGTTTCAAGATACGCAGTATTTT
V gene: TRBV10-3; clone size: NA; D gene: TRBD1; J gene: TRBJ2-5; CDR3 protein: CAISESTGVETQYF; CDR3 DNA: TGTGCCATCAGTGAGTCAACAGGGGTGGAGACCCAGTACTTC
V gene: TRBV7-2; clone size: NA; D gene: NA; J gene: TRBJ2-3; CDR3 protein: CASSLGTTTPTQYF; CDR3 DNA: TGTGCCAGCAGCTTAGGGACAACCACTCCTACGCAGTATTTT
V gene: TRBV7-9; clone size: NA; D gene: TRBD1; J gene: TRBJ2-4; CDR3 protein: CASSSTGTGGWDIQYF; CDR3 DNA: TGTGCCAGCAGCTCCACCGGGACAGGGGGCTGGGACATTCAGTACTTC
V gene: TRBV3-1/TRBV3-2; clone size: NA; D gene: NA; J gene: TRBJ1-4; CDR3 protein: CASSQGPLGGSREKLFF; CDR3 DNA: TGTGCCAGCAGCCAAGGCCCCCTTGGGGGCAGTCGGGAAAAACTGTTTTTT
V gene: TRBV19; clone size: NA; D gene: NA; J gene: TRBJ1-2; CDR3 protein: CASSRQGYGYTF; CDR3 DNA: TGTGCCAGTAGTCGGCAGGGCTATGGCTACACCTTC
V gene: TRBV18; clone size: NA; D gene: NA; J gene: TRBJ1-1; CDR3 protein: CASSPDMTNTEAFF; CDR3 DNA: TGTGCCAGCTCACCGGACATGACGAACACTGAAGCTTTCTTT
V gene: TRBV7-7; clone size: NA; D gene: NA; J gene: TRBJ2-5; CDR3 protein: CASSPQGTTQYF; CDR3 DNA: TGTGCCAGCAGCCCGCAGGGGACAACCCAGTACTTC
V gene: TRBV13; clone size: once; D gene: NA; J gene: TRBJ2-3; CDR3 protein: CASSLGMAGYTQYF; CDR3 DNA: TGTGCCAGCAGCTTAGGCATGGCGGGCTATACGCAGTATTTT
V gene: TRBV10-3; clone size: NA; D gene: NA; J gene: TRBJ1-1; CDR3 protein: CAISAREQNTEAFF; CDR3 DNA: TGTGCCATCAGTGCCCGGGAGCAAAACACTGAAGCTTTCTTT
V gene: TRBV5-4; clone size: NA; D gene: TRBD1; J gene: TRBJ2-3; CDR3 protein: CASSYRGSSTDTQYF; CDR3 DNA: TGTGCCAGCAGCTACAGGGGGTCTAGCACAGATACGCAGTATTTT
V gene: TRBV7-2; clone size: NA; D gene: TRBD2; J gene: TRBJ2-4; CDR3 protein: CASSLVAGKAIQNIQYF; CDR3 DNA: TGTGCCAGCAGCTTAGTAGCGGGGAAGGCCATCCAAAACATTCAGTACTTC
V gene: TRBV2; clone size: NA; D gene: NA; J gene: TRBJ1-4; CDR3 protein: CASSTRTSYNEKLFF; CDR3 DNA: TGTGCCAGCAGTACCAGGACAAGTTATAATGAAAAACTGTTTTTT
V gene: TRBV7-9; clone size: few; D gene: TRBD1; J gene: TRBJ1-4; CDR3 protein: CASSLAQGAWNEKLFF; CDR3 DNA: TGTGCCAGCAGCTTAGCCCAGGGGGCGTGGAATGAAAAACTGTTTTTT
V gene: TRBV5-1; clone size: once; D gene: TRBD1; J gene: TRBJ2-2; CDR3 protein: CASSLGFWQGVAGELFF; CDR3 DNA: TGCGCCAGCAGCTTGGGGTTCTGGCAGGGGGTTGCCGGGGAGCTGTTTTTT
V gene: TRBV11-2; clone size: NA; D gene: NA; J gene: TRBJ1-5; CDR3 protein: CASSGGPNQPQHF; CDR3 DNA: TGTGCCAGCTCGGGGGGTCCTAATCAGCCCCAGCATTTT
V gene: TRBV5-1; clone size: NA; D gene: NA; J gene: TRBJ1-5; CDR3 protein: CASSYDSYSNQPQHF; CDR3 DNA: TGCGCCAGCAGTTACGACAGTTATAGCAATCAGCCCCAGCATTTT
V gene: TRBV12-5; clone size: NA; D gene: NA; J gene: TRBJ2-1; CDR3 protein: CASGFGTKSGFEAEQFF; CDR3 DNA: TGTGCTAGTGGTTTTGGTACAAAATCGGGGTTCGAGGCTGAGCAGTTCTTC
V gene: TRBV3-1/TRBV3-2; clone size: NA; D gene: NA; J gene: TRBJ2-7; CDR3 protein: CASSHSGRGYEQYF; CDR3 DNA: TGTGCCAGCAGCCATTCGGGGAGAGGCTACGAGCAGTACTTC
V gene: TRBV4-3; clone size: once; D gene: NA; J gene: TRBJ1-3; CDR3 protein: CASSQDFSISGNTIYF; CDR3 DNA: TGCGCCAGCAGCCAAGATTTTTCCATCTCTGGAAACACCATATATTTT